This note documents a single T cell receptor beta chain sequence. Its antigen is unknown. An end of the junction does not agree with germline; a read error may underlie this. The sample is drawn from a study of shared clonotypes between healthy human individuals. Study-level background: Three men and a couple of women, aged 18 to 49, were donors. Study-level points and caveats: Roughly 5% of naive CD4 clonotypes were shared across a few donors.

CDR3 length: 13 amino acids. Germline V gene sequence: CDR1 MDHEN, CDR2 SYDVKM. As processed by the authors: ImmunoSEQ output lacked quality scores and full-length reads, limiting matched filtering. TCRdb's copy holds only in-frame clones and misses some; the assay was immunoSEQ multiplex PCR. Clone size and the V and J calls come from that table; the DNA yielded D and trimming. This sample has about 1.1 million clones, with roughly 80% found just once. Sequencing input: memory CD4+ T cells from PBMCs. Described subset: CD45RA-negative fraction. The rearrangement links TRBV28 to TRBJ1-2; D may be TRBD1 (5 bases). This TCR derives from a man aged 18 to 35 in good health. Some clones in this sample may be carry-over from other donors' samples. The CDR3 sequence: CAGSVGTAYGYTF. In nucleotides, the CDR3 is TGTGCCGGCAGCGTTGGGACGGCCTATGGCTACACCTTC.